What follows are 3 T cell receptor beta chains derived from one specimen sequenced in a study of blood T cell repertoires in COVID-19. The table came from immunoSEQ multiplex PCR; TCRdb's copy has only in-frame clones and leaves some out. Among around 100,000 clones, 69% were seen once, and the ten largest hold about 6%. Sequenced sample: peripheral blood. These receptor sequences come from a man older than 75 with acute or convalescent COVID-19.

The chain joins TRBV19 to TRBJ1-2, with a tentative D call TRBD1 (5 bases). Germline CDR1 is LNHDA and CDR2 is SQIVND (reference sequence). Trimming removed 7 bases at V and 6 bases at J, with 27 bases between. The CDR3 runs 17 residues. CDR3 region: CASTPFERTSTADGYTF. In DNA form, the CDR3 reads TGTGCCAGTACCCCCTTCGAAAGGACAAGCACCGCCGATGGCTACACCTTC.

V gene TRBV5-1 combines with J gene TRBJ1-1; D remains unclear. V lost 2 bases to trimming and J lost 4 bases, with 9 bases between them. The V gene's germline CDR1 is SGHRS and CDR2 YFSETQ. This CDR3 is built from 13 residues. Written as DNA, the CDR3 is TGCGCCAGCAGCTTCTGGGGAGGCACTGAAGCTTTCTTT. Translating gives CASSFWGGTEAFF.

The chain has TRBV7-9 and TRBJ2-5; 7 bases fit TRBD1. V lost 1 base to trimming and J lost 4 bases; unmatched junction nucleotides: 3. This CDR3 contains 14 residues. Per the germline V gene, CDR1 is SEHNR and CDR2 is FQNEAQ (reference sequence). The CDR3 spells CASSLVAGGETQYF. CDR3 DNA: TGTGCCAGCAGCTTAGTCGCAGGGGGAGAGACCCAGTACTTC.